Reported below is one T cell receptor (beta chain). These data come from a study of blood T cell repertoires in COVID-19. About the study: Specimens from acute and convalescent COVID-19 originated in the United States, Italy and Spain. The cDNA or gDNA used as material had been derived from T cells, B-cell-depleted T cells, or PBMCs.

CDR3 length equals 16 residues. With 3 bases removed from V and 2 bases from J, the gap between germline ends came to 17 bases. Germline V CDR1 and CDR2: SGHAT, FQNNGV. Per the study methods: Amplification of reference gene primers provided the estimated nucleated cell counts. The method was immunoSEQ multiplex PCR; TCRdb's version includes in-frame clones alone and lacks a portion of them. D and trimming come from the DNA, and the V and J calls and clone size come from that table. The sample contains about 300,000 clones, approximately 82% of which appear only once. This sequence joins TRBV11-2 and TRBJ2-7; D is undetermined. The sequenced sample was peripheral blood. This TCR came from a woman aged 50 to 65 with acute or convalescent COVID-19. The CDR3 protein is CASSFTQIDTAYEQYF. CDR3 nucleotide sequence: TGTGCCAGCAGCTTTACTCAAATAGACACAGCCTACGAGCAGTACTTC.